These 27 T cell receptor beta chains were sequenced from one sample in a study of blood T cell repertoires in COVID-19. Repertoires were generated with immunoSEQ multiplex PCR, while TCRdb's copy carries only in-frame clones and drops some. This table has approximately 210,000 clones, around 81% appearing once. Sample: PBMCs or T cells enriched from blood (not recorded which). All receptors come from a woman in her fifties or sixties with acute COVID-19.

This sequence joins TRBV5-5 and TRBJ1-3, with 8 bases identical to TRBD1. The CDR3 sequence is 17 residues long. J lost 0 bases, V lost 4 bases, and 9 bases had no gene match. Germline values: CDR1 SGHKS, CDR2 YYEKEE (reference sequence). The CDR3 DNA follows: TGTGCCAGCAGCCGCGGGACAGGTCTCCTCTCTGGAAACACCATATATTTT. It yields the protein CASSRGTGLLSGNTIYF.

The chain combines TRBV12-5 with TRBJ2-5, with D possibly being TRBD1 (6 bases). The V end was cut by 1 base, the J end by 5 bases, with 8 bases between. Per the germline V gene, CDR1 is LGHNT and CDR2 is FRNRAP. This CDR3 is built from 13 residues. CDR3 DNA sequence: TGTGCTAGTGGTTTGGGGCAGGGGGAGACCCAGTACTTC. It specifies CASGLGQGETQYF.

The rearrangement joins TRBV7-2 to TRBJ1-1; a weak D match, TRBD1 (5 bases). The germline V gene has CDR1 SGHTA and CDR2 FQGNSA. Trimming shortened V by 8 bases and J by 1 base, and 14 bases separated the two germline ends. The CDR3 runs 14 residues. For the CDR3, the DNA is TGTGCCAGCGGACAAATTGGGCCGAACACTGAAGCTTTCTTT. It translates to CASGQIGPNTEAFF.

V usage is TRBV10-3 and J usage is TRBJ2-7; D possibly corresponds to TRBD2 (7 bases). The V gene lost 7 bases and the J gene lost 5 bases, with 15 bases spanning the gap. The CDR3 has 13 amino acids. From germline, CDR1 is ENHRY and CDR2 SYGVKD. CDR3 nucleotides: TGTGCCATCACGGGGGGCGCCCCCGACGAGCAGTACTTC. It codes for CAITGGAPDEQYF.

The gene calls are TRBV18 and TRBJ1-2, with D perhaps matching TRBD1 (5 bases). CDR1 KGHSH and CDR2 LQKENI come from the germline V gene. V was clipped by 2 bases and J by 2 bases, with 9 bases between them. This CDR3 is built from 14 residues. This CDR3 is CASSPIDSNYGYTF. The CDR3 bases are TGTGCCAGCTCACCAATCGACAGCAACTATGGCTACACCTTC.

This clone was observed a single time. V gene TRBV5-1 combines with J gene TRBJ2-2, with D possibly matching TRBD1 (5 bases). The CDR3 has 15 amino acids. V was cut by 4 bases and J by 2 bases, with 12 bases left in between. Germline V gives CDR1 SGHRS, CDR2 YFSETQ. In DNA, the CDR3 is TGCGCCAGCAGCCGGGCGACAGTAAACACCGGGGAGCTGTTTTTT. It translates to CASSRATVNTGELFF.

The chain combines TRBV7-2 with TRBJ2-5, with 12 bases that match TRBD1. This CDR3 spans 14 amino acids. Germline CDR1 reads SGHTA; CDR2 reads FQGNSA. The junction had 3 bases not matched to a gene; V was cut back by 5 bases and J by 5 bases. CDR3 in amino acids: CASSGDRGRETQYF. Here the CDR3 DNA reads TGTGCCAGCAGCGGGGACAGGGGGCGGGAGACCCAGTACTTC. The full variable domain, its missing parts supplied by reference TRBV7-2 and TRBJ2-5, is GAGVSQSPSNKVTEKGKDVELRCDPISGHTALYWYRQSLGQGLEFLIYFQGNSAPDKSGLPSDRFSAERTGGSVSTLTIQRTQQEDSAVYLCASSGDRGRETQYFGPGTRLLVL.

This clone was detected only a few times. The V call is TRBV7-8, the J call TRBJ1-2; the match to TRBD1 covers 9 bases. Trimming cost V 4 bases and J 8 bases; bases outside gene matches: 11. The CDR3 has 15 residues. The germline V gene encodes CDR1 SGHVS and CDR2 FQNEAQ. CDR3: CASSWDRGTGMGYTF. The CDR3 DNA reads as TGTGCCAGCAGCTGGGACCGTGGGACAGGGATGGGCTACACCTTC. The variable domain in full, with the rest retrieved from reference TRBV7-8 and TRBJ1-2, is GAGVSQSPRYKVAKRGQDVALRCDPISGHVSLFWYQQALGQGPEFLTYFQNEAQLDKSGLPSDRFFAERPEGSVSTLKIQRTQQEDSAVYLCASSWDRGTGMGYTFGSGTRLTVV.

The chain recombines TRBV14 with TRBJ2-5; the match to TRBD1 covers 8 bases. Per the germline V gene, CDR1 is SGHDN and CDR2 is FVKESK. V gave up 2 bases and J gave up 6 bases; unmatched junction bases: 5. There are 14 residues in the CDR3. The CDR3, as DNA: TGTGCCAGCAGCCAACCAGGGGGCGGACAGACCCAGTACTTC. Protein product: CASSQPGGGQTQYF.

The genes are TRBV19 and TRBJ2-5, with TRBD1 matching 8 bases. The length of the CDR3 is 17 residues. V shed 2 bases and J 2 bases; nucleotides not matched to a gene: 10. The V gene's germline CDR1 is LNHDA and CDR2 SQIVND (reference sequence). In DNA, the CDR3 is TGTGCCAGTAGTATAATAGGACAGGGTAGGGGGCAAGAGACCCAGTACTTC. It yields the protein CASSIIGQGRGQETQYF. The full variable domain, in which reference TRBV19 and TRBJ2-5 provide the parts outside the CDR3, is DGGITQSPKYLFRKEGQNVTLSCEQNLNHDAMYWYRQDPGQGLRLIYYSQIVNDFQKGDIAEGYSVSREKKESFPLTVTSAQKNPTAFYLCASSIIGQGRGQETQYFGPGTRLLVL.

This chain joins TRBV7-2 and TRBJ2-4; D perhaps matches TRBD2 (5 bases). V dropped 3 bases and J dropped 6 bases, with 9 bases sitting between them. Per germline, CDR1 SGHTA and CDR2 FQGNSA. This CDR3 is built from 13 residues. In DNA form, the CDR3 reads TGTGCCAGCAGCTTCGCCGAGGGAAACATTCAGTACTTC. Translation gives CASSFAEGNIQYF.

The V call is TRBV28, the J call TRBJ1-5, with 7 bases matching TRBD1. The germline V gene encodes CDR1 MDHEN and CDR2 SYDVKM. J lost 4 bases, V lost 3 bases, and 6 bases had no gene match. This CDR3 comprises 15 residues. In DNA form, the CDR3 reads TGTGCCAGCAGTTTTGAGGGGGCTAATAATCAGCCCCAGCATTTT. Encoded protein: CASSFEGANNQPQHF. Complete variable domain (other parts from reference TRBV28 and TRBJ1-5): DVKVTQSSRYLVKRTGEKVFLECVQDMDHENMFWYRQDPGLGLRLIYFSYDVKMKEKGDIPEGYSVSREKKERFSLILESASTNQTSMYLCASSFEGANNQPQHFGDGTRLSIL.

The chain employs TRBV7-2 and TRBJ2-1; D is ambiguous. The V and J ends lost 4 bases and 9 bases respectively, with 13 bases between them. The germline V gene has CDR1 SGHTA and CDR2 FQGNSA. The CDR3 extends over 13 amino acids. The CDR3 sequence: CASSSPLLVEQFF. The CDR3 bases are TGTGCCAGCAGCTCCCCTCTGTTAGTTGAGCAGTTCTTC.

This clone was seen only a few times. The chain links TRBV19 to TRBJ2-7, with a tentative D call TRBD1 (6 bases). V gave up 8 bases and J gave up 6 bases, with 17 bases separating them. CDR1 is LNHDA and CDR2 is SQIVND in the germline V gene (reference sequence). CDR3 length: 13 residues. The CDR3 DNA is TGTGCCAGTTCGAGGACAGAGGTGTCCGAGCAGTACTTC. It translates to CASSRTEVSEQYF. Supplemented by reference TRBV19 and TRBJ2-7, the full variable domain reads DGGITQSPKYLFRKEGQNVTLSCEQNLNHDAMYWYRQDPGQGLRLIYYSQIVNDFQKGDIAEGYSVSREKKESFPLTVTSAQKNPTAFYLCASSRTEVSEQYFGPGTRLTVT.

The chain recombines TRBV6-2 or TRBV6-3 with TRBJ2-1; weak D call: TRBD2 (5 bases). Germline-derived CDR1 and CDR2 are MNHEY and SVGEGT. This CDR3 has 14 amino acids. V shed 4 bases and J shed 2 bases, with 9 bases lying between them. The CDR3 nucleotides read TGTGCCAGCAGTTTAAGCGGAACCTACAATGAGCAGTTCTTC. This translates into CASSLSGTYNEQFF.

The chain is built from TRBV6-1 and TRBJ1-4; TRBD1 matches at 8 bases. CDR1 and CDR2 from the germline V gene are MNHNS and SASEGT. There are 15 residues in the CDR3. V lost 3 bases, J lost 4 bases, and 4 bases stayed unmatched. CDR3 nucleotide sequence: TGTGCCAGCAGTGACAGGGGGCCAATTAATGAAAAACTGTTTTTT. It translates to CASSDRGPINEKLFF.

V is TRBV28 and J is TRBJ2-5, with 9 bases fitting TRBD1. The germline gives CDR1 MDHEN, CDR2 SYDVKM. V shed 5 bases, J shed 4 bases, and the junction held 14 bases outside the gene matches. This CDR3 has 17 residues. CDR3 loop: CASSRDRDSPLRETQYF. Written as DNA, the CDR3 is TGTGCCAGCAGTAGGGACAGGGATAGTCCTCTAAGAGAGACCCAGTACTTC.

The J gene is TRBJ1-2, the V gene TRBV2, with 12 bases matching TRBD1. The CDR3 totals 12 residues. CDR1 and CDR2 from the germline V gene are SNHLY and FYNNEI. Trimming cost V 6 bases and J 8 bases; bases outside gene matches: 1. The CDR3 protein is CASRGTGGGYTF. For the CDR3, the DNA is TGTGCCAGCAGGGGGACAGGGGGCGGCTACACCTTC.

This chain connects TRBV30 to TRBJ1-2; TRBD1 is a possible D gene (6 bases). The V end was cut by 1 base, the J end by 2 bases, with 11 bases between. The V gene's germline CDR1 is GTSNPN and CDR2 SVGIG (reference sequence). CDR3 length equals 14 residues. In DNA form, the CDR3 reads TGTGCCTGGAGTGGAGACAGGCCAAACTATGGCTACACCTTC. Amino acid sequence: CAWSGDRPNYGYTF.

CDR3 bases: TGTGCCAGCAGTTTAACGACAGGGGGCTGGGAAAAACTGTTTTTT. It specifies CASSLTTGGWEKLFF. The chain carries TRBV27 and TRBJ1-4, with 10 bases aligning to TRBD1. Unmatched junction bases numbered 5, after V lost 2 bases and J lost 8 bases. The CDR3 is made up of 15 amino acids. CDR1 is MNHEY and CDR2 is SMNVEV in the germline V gene (reference sequence). The variable domain in full, with the rest retrieved from reference TRBV27 and TRBJ1-4, is EAQVTQNPRYLITVTGKKLTVTCSQNMNHEYMSWYRQDPGLGLRQIYYSMNVEVTDKGDVPEGYKVSRKEKRNFPLILESPSPNQTSLYFCASSLTTGGWEKLFFGSGTQLSVL.

The J gene is TRBJ1-1, the V gene TRBV19, with D possibly TRBD1 on 5 matching bases. The CDR3 totals 13 residues. Per germline, CDR1 LNHDA and CDR2 SQIVND (reference sequence). The V and J ends lost 6 bases and 2 bases respectively, with 10 bases between them. The CDR3 reads CASRGQINTEAFF. CDR3 nucleotides: TGTGCCAGTAGGGGGCAGATCAACACTGAAGCTTTCTTT.

The DNA for the CDR3 is TGTGCCAGCAGTTCAGCGGGAGTGCGCTCCTACGAGCAGTACTTC. It yields the protein CASSSAGVRSYEQYF. The chain couples TRBV6-2 or TRBV6-3 to TRBJ2-7, with TRBD2 matching over 8 bases. V shed 4 bases and J 0 bases; nucleotides not matched to a gene: 5. In germline, CDR1 is MNHEY, CDR2 SVGEGT. The CDR3 loop spans 15 amino acids.

This chain joins TRBV19 and TRBJ1-5; tentative D call: TRBD1 (6 bases). This CDR3 spans 16 amino acids. Germline assignment: CDR1 LNHDA and CDR2 SQIVND (reference sequence). V shed 4 bases and J shed 6 bases, with 19 bases lying between them. The CDR3, as DNA: TGTGCCAGTAGTACCCTAGGCACAGGGAGAAGTCAGCCCCAGCATTTT. It codes for CASSTLGTGRSQPQHF.

The V and J genes are TRBV19 and TRBJ2-7, with a possible D match to TRBD1 (6 bases). Trimming removed 6 bases from V and 2 bases from J, with 17 bases in between. CDR1 is LNHDA, CDR2 SQIVND, per germline (reference sequence). The CDR3 runs 15 residues. Here the CDR3 reads CASRIMNRVTYEQYF. The CDR3 bases are TGTGCCAGTAGAATTATGAACAGGGTAACCTACGAGCAGTACTTC.

This clone was seen a handful of times. CDR3 DNA sequence: TGTGCCACCAGTGATTTGTCCTACACTGAAGCTTTCTTT. It yields the protein CATSDLSYTEAFF. The chain joins TRBV24-1 to TRBJ1-1; D not resolved. CDR3 length: 13 amino acids. Deletions cut 0 bases from V and 3 bases from J, with 4 bases between. Germline V gives CDR1 KGHDR, CDR2 SFDVKD.

The rearrangement links TRBV9 to TRBJ2-2; TRBD1 might be the D (5 bases). The V gene's germline CDR1 is SGDLS and CDR2 YYNGEE. V lost 0 bases, J lost 7 bases, and 10 bases lay in between. This CDR3 has 14 amino acids. The CDR3 sequence: CASSVGGVSGELFF. In DNA form, the CDR3 reads TGTGCCAGCAGCGTAGGGGGCGTTAGCGGGGAGCTGTTTTTT.

This sequence joins TRBV14 and TRBJ2-7, with 9 bases aligning to TRBD1. The CDR3 extends over 17 amino acids. Per germline, CDR1 SGHDN and CDR2 FVKESK. V lost 0 bases to trimming and J lost 5 bases; unmatched junction nucleotides: 11. This CDR3 is CASSQDLGTGGFHEQYF. The DNA for the CDR3 is TGTGCCAGCAGCCAAGATCTGGGTACAGGGGGCTTCCACGAGCAGTACTTC.